This T cell receptor (beta chain) was documented in a study of blood T cells in healthy people across ages. For the second PCR, which ran for roughly 7 to 11 cycles, a sample-barcoded 5' primer and a J-beta primer mix were used. Each sample provided no less than 2.5 million CDR3-containing paired-end reads. One entry per CDR3 protein, called by TCRdb with MiXCR from the 5' RACE reads. In the table there are around 1,000,000 distinct CDR3 sequences, approximately 25% of which are singletons. This clonotype was observed a single time. Trimming removed 3 bases at V and 1 base at J, with 12 bases between. This CDR3 has 15 amino acids. Germline lookup yields CDR1 SGHKS and CDR2 YYEKEE (reference sequence). The same data also went into a second study, on T cells of mothers and their children.

Input material: blood. The chain couples TRBV5-5 to TRBJ2-3; D gene uncertain. This receptor was obtained from a girl aged 2-10 years in good health. For the CDR3, the DNA is TGTGCCAGCAGCTCACAGATTCTTGGCACAGATACGCAGTATTTT. Translation gives CASSSQILGTDTQYF. The whole variable domain, filled in from reference TRBV5-5 and TRBJ2-3, reads DAGVTQSPTHLIKTRGQQVTLRCSPISGHKSVSWYQQVLGQGPQFIFQYYEKEERGRGNFPDRFSARQFPNYSSELNVNALLLGDSALYLCASSSQILGTDTQYFGPGTRLTVL.